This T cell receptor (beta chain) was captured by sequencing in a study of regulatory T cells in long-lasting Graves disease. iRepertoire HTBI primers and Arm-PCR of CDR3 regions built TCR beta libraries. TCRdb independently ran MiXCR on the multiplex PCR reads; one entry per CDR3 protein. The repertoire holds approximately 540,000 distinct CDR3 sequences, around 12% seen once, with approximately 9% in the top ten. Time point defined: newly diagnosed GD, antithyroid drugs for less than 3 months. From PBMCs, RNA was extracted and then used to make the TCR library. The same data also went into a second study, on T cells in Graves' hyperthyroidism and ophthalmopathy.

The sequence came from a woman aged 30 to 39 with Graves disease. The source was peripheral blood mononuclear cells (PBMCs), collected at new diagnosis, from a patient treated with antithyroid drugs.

CDR3 protein: CASSVSSGAYYNEQFF. CDR3 nucleotide sequence: TGTGCCAGCAGCGTAAGCTCAGGGGCCTACTACAATGAGCAGTTCTTC. The chain has TRBV9 and TRBJ2-1; weak D call: TRBD1 (6 bases). V was trimmed by 1 base and J by 3 bases, leaving 14 bases between them. The CDR3 runs to 16 residues. The V gene's germline CDR1 is SGDLS and CDR2 YYNGEE.